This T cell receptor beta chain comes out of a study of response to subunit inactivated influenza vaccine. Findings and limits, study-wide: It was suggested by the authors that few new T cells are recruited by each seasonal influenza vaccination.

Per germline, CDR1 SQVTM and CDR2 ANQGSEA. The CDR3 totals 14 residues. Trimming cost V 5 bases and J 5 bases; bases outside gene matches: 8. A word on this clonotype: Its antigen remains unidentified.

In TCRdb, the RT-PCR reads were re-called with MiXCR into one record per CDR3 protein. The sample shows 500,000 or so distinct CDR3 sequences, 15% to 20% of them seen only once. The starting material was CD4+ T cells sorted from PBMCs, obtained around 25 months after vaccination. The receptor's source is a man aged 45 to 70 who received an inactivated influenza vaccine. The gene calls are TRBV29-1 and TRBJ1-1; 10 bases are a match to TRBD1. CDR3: CSVPLDRGGTEAFF. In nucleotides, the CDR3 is TGCAGCGTTCCTCTGGACAGGGGGGGGACTGAAGCTTTCTTT.